This TCR beta chain was sequenced in a study of cytotoxic CD8 clonotypes in ibrutinib-treated CLL. Looking at the study overall: Response samples were obtained once patients had received a median about 12 months of treatment, range 6 to 36. Study conclusions and caveats: Sampling times, which were not matched between the groups, differed between sustained-remission patients and progressing patients. The study found public clonotypes uncommon, contracting or stable on treatment.

This clone was counted a few times. Its target is unknown. Trimming cost V 5 bases and J 8 bases, with 12 bases left between them. The CDR3 has 13 residues. Germline assignment: CDR1 MNHEY and CDR2 SVGAGI. The table came from immunoSEQ multiplex PCR; TCRdb's copy has only in-frame clones and leaves some out. Of almost 250,000 clones in the sample, 60% to 75% were seen once. The TCR was taken from a human donor with chronic lymphocytic leukemia. The sequencing used PBMCs, collected after 24 months of ibrutinib treatment. The V and J genes are TRBV6-5 and TRBJ2-2, with D perhaps TRBD1 (6 bases). CDR3: CASSTGIIGELFF. In DNA form, the CDR3 reads TGTGCCAGCAGTACAGGGATTATTGGGGAGCTGTTTTTT.